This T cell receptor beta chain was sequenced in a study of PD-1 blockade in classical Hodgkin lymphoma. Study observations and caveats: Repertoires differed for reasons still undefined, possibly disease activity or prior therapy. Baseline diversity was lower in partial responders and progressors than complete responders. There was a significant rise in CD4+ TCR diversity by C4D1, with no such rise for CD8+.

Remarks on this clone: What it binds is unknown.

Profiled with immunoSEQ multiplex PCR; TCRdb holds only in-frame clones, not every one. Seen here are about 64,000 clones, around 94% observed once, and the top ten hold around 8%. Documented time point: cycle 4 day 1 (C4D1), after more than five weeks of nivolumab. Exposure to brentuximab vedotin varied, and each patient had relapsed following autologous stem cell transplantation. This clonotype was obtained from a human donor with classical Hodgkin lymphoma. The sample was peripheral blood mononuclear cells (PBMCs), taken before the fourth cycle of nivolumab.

In DNA, the CDR3 is TGCGCCAGCAGCTTGGCCTCAGGGGAGGAAGGCTACACCTTC. The encoded protein is CASSLASGEEGYTF. The rearrangement uses TRBV5-1 and TRBJ1-2; tentative D call: TRBD1 (6 bases). V was shortened by 0 bases and J by 8 bases, with 14 bases between the two germline ends. Per the germline V gene, CDR1 is SGHRS and CDR2 is YFSETQ. The CDR3 is made up of 14 amino acids.